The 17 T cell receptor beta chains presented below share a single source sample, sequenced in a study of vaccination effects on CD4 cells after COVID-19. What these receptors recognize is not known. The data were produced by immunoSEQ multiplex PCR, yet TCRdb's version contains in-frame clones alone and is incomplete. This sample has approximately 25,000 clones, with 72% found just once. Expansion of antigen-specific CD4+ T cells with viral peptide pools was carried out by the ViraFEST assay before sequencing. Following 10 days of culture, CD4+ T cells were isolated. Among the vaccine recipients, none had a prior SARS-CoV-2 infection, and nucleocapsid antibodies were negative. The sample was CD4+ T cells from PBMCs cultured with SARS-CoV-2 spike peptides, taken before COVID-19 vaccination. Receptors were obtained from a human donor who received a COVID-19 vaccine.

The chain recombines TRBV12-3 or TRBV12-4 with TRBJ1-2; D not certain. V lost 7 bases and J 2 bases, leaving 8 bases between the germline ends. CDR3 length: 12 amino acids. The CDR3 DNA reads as TGTGCCAGCACATCGGCGAACTATGGCTACACCTTC. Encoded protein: CASTSANYGYTF.

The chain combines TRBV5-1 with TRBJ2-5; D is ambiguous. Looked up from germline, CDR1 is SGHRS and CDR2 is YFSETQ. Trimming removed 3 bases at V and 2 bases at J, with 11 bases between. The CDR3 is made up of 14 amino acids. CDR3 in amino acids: CASSWTQTQETQYF. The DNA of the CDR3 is TGCGCCAGCAGCTGGACCCAAACTCAAGAGACCCAGTACTTC.

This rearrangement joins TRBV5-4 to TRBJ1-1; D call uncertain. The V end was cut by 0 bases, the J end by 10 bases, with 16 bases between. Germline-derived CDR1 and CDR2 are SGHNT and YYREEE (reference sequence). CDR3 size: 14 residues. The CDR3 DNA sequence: TGTGCCAGCAGCTTGGAACAGAGGTCGGTCGGAGCTTTCTTT. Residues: CASSLEQRSVGAFF.

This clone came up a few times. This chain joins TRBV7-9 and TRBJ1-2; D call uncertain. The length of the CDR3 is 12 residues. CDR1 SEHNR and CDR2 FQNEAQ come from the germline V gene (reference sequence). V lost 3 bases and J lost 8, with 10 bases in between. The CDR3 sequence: CASSLLLEGYTF. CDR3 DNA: TGTGCCAGCAGCTTGCTTCTGGAGGGCTACACCTTC. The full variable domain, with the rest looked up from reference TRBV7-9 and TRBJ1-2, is DTGVSQNPRHKITKRGQNVTFRCDPISEHNRLYWYRQTLGQGPEFLTYFQNEAQLEKSRLLSDRFSAERPKGSFSTLEIQRTEQGDSAMYLCASSLLLEGYTFGSGTRLTVV.

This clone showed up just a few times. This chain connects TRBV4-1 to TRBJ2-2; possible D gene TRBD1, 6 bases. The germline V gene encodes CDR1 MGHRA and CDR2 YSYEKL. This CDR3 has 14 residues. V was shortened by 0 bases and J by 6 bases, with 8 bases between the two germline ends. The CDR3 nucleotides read TGCGCCAGCAGCCAAGACCAGGGGTCCGGGGAGCTGTTTTTT. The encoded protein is CASSQDQGSGELFF.

The CDR3 protein is CASSLGVPRKTQYF. CDR3 nucleotide sequence: TGTGCCAGCAGCTTAGGGGTCCCACGAAAGACCCAGTACTTC. The chain employs TRBV7-2 and TRBJ2-5; D unresolved. The V gene's germline CDR1 is SGHTA and CDR2 FQGNSA. V was cut by 1 base and J by 6 bases, with 12 bases left in between. The CDR3 totals 14 residues.

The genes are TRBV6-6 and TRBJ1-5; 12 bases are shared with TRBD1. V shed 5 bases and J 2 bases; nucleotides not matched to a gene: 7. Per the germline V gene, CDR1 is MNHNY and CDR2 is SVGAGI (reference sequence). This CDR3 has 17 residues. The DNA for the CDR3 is TGTGCCAGCAGTCCCGGGACAGGGGGCGGGGGCAATCAGCCCCAGCATTTT. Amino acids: CASSPGTGGGGNQPQHF.

CDR3 region: CASSLEGLAGDRYF. CDR3 DNA: TGTGCCAGCAGCTTGGAGGGACTAGCGGGGGACCGGTACTTC. The chain is built from TRBV5-4 and TRBJ2-7, with 14 positions matching TRBD2. V was clipped by 0 bases and J by 12 bases; unmatched bases: 5. The CDR3 covers 14 residues. Looked up from germline, CDR1 is SGHNT and CDR2 is YYREEE (reference sequence).

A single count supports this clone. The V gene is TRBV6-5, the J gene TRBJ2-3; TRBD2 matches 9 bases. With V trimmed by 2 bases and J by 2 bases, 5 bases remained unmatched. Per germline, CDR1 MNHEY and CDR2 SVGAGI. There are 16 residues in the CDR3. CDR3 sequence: CASSYTGTSHTDTQYF. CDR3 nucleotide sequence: TGTGCCAGCAGTTACACAGGGACTAGCCACACAGATACGCAGTATTTT.

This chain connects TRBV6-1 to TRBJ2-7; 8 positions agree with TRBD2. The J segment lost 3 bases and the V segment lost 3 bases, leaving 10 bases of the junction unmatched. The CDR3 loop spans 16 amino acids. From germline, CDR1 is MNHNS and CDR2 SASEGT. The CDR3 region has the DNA TGTGCCAGCAGTGATAGTCATAGCGGGAACGGCTACGAGCAGTACTTC. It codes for CASSDSHSGNGYEQYF.

This chain's CDR3 is CATSRGQPANTGELFF. The CDR3, as DNA: TGTGCCACCAGCAGAGGACAGCCGGCGAACACCGGGGAGCTGTTTTTT. The chain employs TRBV15 and TRBJ2-2; the D gene is possibly TRBD1 (5 bases). Deletions cut 1 base from V and 0 bases from J, with 9 bases between. The CDR3 length is 16 residues. Per the germline V gene, CDR1 is LNHNV and CDR2 is YYDKDF (reference sequence). The whole variable domain, filled in from reference TRBV15 and TRBJ2-2, reads DAMVIQNPRYQVTQFGKPVTLSCSQTLNHNVMYWYQQKSSQAPKLLFHYYDKDFNNEADTPDNFQSRRPNTSFCFLDIRSPGLGDTAMYLCATSRGQPANTGELFFGEGSRLTVL.

The CDR3 nucleotides read TGTGCCAGCAGCCCTAATCGACAGGGTTTAAGGGAAAATCAGCCCCAGCATTTT. This codes for CASSPNRQGLRENQPQHF. The chain joins TRBV11-3 to TRBJ1-5; 7 bases map to TRBD1. From germline, CDR1 is SGHNT and CDR2 YENEEA. V shed 5 bases, J shed 4 bases, and the junction held 17 bases outside the gene matches. This CDR3 has 18 residues.

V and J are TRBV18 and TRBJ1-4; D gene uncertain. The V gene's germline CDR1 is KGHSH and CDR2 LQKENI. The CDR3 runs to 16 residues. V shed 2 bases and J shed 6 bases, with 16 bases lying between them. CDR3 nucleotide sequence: TGTGCCAGCTCACCAAGAGGGAGCAGGAGGGATGAAAAACTGTTTTTT. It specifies CASSPRGSRRDEKLFF.

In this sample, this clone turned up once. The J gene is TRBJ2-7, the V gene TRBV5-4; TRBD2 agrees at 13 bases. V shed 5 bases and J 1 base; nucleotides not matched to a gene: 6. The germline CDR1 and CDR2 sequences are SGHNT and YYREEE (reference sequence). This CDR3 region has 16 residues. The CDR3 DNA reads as TGTGCCAGCAGTTCAGGACTAGCGGGGGTATCCTACGAGCAGTACTTC. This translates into CASSSGLAGVSYEQYF.

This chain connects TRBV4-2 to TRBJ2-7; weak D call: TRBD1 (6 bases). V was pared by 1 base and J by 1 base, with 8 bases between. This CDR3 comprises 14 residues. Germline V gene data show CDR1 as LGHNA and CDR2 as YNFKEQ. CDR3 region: CASSQAGQSYEQYF. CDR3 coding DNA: TGTGCCAGCAGCCAAGCCGGACAGTCCTACGAGCAGTACTTC.

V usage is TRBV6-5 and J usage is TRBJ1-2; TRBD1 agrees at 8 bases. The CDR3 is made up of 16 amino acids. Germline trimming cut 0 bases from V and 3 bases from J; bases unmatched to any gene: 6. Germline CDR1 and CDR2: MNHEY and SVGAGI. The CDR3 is CASSYSGRGQDYGYTF. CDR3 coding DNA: TGTGCCAGCAGTTACTCGGGCAGGGGGCAGGACTATGGCTACACCTTC.

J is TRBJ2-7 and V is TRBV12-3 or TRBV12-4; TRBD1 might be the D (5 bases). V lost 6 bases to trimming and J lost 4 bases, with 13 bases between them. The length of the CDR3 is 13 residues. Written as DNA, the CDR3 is TGTGCCAGCAGCTTTACCCAGGGTTACGAGCAGTACTTC. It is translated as CASSFTQGYEQYF.